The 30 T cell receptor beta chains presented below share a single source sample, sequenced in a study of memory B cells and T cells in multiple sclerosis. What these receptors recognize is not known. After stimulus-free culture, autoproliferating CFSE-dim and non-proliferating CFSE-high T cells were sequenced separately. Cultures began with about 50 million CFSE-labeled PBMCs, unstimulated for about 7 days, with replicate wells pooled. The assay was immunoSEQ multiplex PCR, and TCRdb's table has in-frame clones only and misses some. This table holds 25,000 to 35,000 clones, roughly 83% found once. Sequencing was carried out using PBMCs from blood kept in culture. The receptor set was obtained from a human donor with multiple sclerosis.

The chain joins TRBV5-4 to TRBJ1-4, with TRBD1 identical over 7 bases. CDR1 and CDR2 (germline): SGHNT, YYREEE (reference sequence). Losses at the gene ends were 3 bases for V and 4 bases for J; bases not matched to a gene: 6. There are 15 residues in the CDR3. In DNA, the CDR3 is TGTGCCAGCAGCTCTCGGACAGGCCGTAATGAAAAACTGTTTTTT. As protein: CASSSRTGRNEKLFF.

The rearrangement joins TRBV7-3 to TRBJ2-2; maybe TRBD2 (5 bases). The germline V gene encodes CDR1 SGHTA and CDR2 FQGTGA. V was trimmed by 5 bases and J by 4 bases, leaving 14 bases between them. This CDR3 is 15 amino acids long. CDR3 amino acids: CASSLAGRSTGELFF. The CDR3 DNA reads TGTGCCAGCAGCCTGGCGGGTCGTAGCACCGGGGAGCTGTTTTTT.

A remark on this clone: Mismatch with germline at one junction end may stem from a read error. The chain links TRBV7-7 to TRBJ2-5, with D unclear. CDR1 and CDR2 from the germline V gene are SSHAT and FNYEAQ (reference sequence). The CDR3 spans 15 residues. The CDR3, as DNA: TGTGCTAGCAGCTCAGGCTGGGCCTTCCAAGAGACCCAGTACTTC. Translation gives CASSSGWAFQETQYF.

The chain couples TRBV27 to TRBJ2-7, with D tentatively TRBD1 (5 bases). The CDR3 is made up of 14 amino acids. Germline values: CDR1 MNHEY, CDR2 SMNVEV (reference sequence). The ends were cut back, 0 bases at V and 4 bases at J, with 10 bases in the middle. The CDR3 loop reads CASSLSVGVYEQYF. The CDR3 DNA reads TGTGCCAGCAGTTTATCGGTAGGGGTTTACGAGCAGTACTTC.

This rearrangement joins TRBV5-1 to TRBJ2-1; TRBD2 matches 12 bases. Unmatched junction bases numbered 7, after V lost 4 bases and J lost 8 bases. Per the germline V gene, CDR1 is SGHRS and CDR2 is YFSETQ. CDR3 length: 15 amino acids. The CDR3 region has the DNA TGCGCCAGCAGCGTAGGACTAGCGGGACTCGATGAGCAGTTCTTC. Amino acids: CASSVGLAGLDEQFF.

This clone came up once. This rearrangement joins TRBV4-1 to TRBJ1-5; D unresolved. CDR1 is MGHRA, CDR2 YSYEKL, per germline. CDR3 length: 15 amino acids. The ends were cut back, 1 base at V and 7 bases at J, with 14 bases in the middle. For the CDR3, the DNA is TGCGCCAGCAGCCAAGTCGAGGGTTTGGGGCAGCCCCAGCATTTT. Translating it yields CASSQVEGLGQPQHF.

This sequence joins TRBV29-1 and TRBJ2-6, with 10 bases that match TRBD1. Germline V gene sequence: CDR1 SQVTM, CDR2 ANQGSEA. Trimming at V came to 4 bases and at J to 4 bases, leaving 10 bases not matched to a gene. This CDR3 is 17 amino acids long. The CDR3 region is CSVGESGTGAGANVLTF. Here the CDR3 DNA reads TGCAGCGTTGGAGAGTCTGGGACAGGGGCCGGGGCCAACGTCCTGACTTTC.

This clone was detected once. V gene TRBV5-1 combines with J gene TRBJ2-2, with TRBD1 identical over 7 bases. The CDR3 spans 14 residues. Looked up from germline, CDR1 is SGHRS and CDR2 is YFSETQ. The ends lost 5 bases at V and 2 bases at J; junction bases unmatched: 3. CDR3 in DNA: TGCGCCAGCAGGGGACAGATCAACACCGGGGAGCTGTTTTTT. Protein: CASRGQINTGELFF.

Written as DNA, the CDR3 is TGTGCCAGCAGCATACAAGACCCTGGAAACACCATATATTTT. It encodes CASSIQDPGNTIYF. The V call is TRBV7-2, the J call TRBJ1-3; D is ambiguous. Germline V gene sequence: CDR1 SGHTA, CDR2 FQGNSA. The CDR3 spans 14 residues. V lost 5 bases, J lost 2 bases, and 10 bases lay in between.

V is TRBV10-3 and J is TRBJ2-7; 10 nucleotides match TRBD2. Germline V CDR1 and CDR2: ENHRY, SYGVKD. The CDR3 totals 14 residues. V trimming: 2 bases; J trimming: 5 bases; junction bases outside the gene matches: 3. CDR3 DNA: TGTGCCATCAGTGAGAAAGCGGGAGGGAACGAGCAGTACTTC. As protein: CAISEKAGGNEQYF.

The CDR3, as DNA: TGCGCCAGCAGCCCCCCAGGAGGAGGCACAGATACGCAGTATTTT. It specifies CASSPPGGGTDTQYF. J is TRBJ2-3 and V is TRBV5-1, with D perhaps matching TRBD2 (5 bases). V gave up 4 bases and J gave up 1 base, with 13 bases separating them. The CDR3 totals 15 residues. CDR1 is SGHRS, CDR2 YFSETQ, per germline.

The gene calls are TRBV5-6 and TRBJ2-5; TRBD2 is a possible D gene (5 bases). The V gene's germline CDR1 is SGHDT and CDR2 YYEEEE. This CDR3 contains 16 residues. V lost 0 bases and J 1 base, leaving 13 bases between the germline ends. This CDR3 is CASSLAIARFQETQYF. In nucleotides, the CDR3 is TGTGCCAGCAGCTTGGCGATAGCGCGATTCCAAGAGACCCAGTACTTC.

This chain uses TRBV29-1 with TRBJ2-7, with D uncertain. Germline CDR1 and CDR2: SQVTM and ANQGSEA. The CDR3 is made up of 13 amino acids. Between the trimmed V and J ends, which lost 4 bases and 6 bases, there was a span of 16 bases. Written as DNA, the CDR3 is TGCAGCGTTGTGCTGAGCTCCCCATCCGAGCAGTACTTC. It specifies CSVVLSSPSEQYF.

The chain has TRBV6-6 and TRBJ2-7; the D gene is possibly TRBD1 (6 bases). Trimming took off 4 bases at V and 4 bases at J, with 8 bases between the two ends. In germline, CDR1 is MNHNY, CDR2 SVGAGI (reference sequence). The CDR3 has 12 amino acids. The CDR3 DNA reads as TGTGCCAGCAGTTTTCAGGGGTACGAGCAGTACTTC. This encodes CASSFQGYEQYF.

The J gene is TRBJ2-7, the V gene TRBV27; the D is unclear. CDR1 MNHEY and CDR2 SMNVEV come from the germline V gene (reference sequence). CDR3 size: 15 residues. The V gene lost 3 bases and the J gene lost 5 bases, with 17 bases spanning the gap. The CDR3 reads CASSFNGREVDEQYF. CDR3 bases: TGTGCCAGCAGTTTTAACGGGCGCGAGGTCGACGAGCAGTACTTC.

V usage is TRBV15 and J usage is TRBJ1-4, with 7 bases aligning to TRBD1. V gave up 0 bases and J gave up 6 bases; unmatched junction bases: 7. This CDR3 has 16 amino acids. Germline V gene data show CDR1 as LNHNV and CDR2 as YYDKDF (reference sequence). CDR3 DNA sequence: TGTGCCACCAGCAGAGATAAGCCAGGGGGTGATGAAAAACTGTTTTTT. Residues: CATSRDKPGGDEKLFF.

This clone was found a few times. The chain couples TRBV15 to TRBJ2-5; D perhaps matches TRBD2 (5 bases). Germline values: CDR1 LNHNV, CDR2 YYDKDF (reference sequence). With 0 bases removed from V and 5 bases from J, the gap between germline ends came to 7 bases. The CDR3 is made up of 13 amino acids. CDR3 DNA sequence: TGTGCCACCAGCAGAGATCCGGGGGAGACCCAGTACTTC. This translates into CATSRDPGETQYF.

CDR3 DNA sequence: TGTGCCAGCAGCTTGCGGGATATCGGGGAGCTGTTTTTT. Its protein is CASSLRDIGELFF. This chain joins TRBV5-6 and TRBJ2-2, with D perhaps TRBD2 (5 bases). This CDR3 is 13 amino acids long. Germline V gene lookup returns CDR1 SGHDT and CDR2 YYEEEE. V lost 1 base and J 7 bases, leaving 8 bases between the germline ends.

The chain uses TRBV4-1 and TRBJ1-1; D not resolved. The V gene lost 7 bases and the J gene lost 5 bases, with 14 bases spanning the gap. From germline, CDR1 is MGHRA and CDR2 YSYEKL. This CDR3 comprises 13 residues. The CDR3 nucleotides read TGCGCCAGCACGAAGTTCGGGTTAACTGAAGCTTTCTTT. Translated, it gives CASTKFGLTEAFF.

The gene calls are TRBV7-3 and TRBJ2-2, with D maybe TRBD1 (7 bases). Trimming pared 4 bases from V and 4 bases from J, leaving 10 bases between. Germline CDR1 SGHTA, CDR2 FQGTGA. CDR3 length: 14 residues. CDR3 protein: CASSSQGGTGELFF. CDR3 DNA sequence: TGTGCCAGCAGCTCTCAGGGGGGCACCGGGGAGCTGTTTTTT.

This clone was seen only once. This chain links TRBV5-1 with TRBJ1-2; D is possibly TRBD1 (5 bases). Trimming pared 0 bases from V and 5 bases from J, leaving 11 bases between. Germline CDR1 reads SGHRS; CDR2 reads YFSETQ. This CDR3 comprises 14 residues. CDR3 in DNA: TGCGCCAGCAGCTTGGTGACAGCTCCTTATGGCTACACCTTC. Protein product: CASSLVTAPYGYTF.

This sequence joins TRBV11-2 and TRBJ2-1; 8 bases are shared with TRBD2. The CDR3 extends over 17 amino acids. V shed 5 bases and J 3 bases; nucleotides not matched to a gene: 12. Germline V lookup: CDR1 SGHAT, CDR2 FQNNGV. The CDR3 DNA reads TGTGCCAGCAGCCTTAGTGCCGGGACTAGATACTACAATGAGCAGTTCTTC. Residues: CASSLSAGTRYYNEQFF.

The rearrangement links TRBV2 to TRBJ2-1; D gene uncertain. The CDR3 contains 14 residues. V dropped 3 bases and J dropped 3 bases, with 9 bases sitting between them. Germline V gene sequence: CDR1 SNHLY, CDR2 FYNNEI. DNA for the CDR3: TGTGCCAGCAGTGATGATGGGGTCTACAATGAGCAGTTCTTC. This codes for CASSDDGVYNEQFF.

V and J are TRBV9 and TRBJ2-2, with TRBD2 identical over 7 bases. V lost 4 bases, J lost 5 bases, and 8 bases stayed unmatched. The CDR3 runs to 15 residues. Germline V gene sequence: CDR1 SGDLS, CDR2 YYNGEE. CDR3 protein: CASSPRLAQTGELFF. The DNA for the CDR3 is TGTGCCAGCAGCCCCCGACTAGCTCAGACCGGGGAGCTGTTTTTT. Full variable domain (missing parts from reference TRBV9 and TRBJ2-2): DSGVTQTPKHLITATGQRVTLRCSPRSGDLSVYWYQQSLDQGLQFLIQYYNGEERAKGNILERFSAQQFPDLHSELNLSSLELGDSALYFCASSPRLAQTGELFFGEGSRLTVL.

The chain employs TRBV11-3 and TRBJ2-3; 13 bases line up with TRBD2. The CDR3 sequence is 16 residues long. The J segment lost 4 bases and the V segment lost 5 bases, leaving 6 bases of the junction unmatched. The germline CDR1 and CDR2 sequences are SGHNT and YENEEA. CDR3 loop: CASSPGTSGMADTQYF. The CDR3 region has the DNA TGTGCCAGCAGCCCCGGGACTAGCGGGATGGCAGATACGCAGTATTTT. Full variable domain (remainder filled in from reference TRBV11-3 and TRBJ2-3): EAGVVQSPRYKIIEKKQPVAFWCNPISGHNTLYWYLQNLGQGPELLIRYENEEAVDDSQLPKDRFSAERLKGVDSTLKIQPAELGDSAVYLCASSPGTSGMADTQYFGPGTRLTVL.

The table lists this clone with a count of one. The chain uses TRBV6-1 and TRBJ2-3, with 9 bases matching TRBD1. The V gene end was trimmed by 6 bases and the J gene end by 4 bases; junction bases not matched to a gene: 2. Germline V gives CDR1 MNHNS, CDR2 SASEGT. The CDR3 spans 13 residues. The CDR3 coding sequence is TGTGCCAGCAGGGACAGGGGCGCAGATACGCAGTATTTT. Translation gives CASRDRGADTQYF.

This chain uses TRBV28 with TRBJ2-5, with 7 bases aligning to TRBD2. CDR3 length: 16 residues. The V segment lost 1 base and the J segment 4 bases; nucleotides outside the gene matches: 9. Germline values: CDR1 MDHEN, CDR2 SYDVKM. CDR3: CASSLFGIGGGETQYF. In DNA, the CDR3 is TGTGCCAGCAGTTTATTTGGTATAGGCGGGGGAGAGACCCAGTACTTC.

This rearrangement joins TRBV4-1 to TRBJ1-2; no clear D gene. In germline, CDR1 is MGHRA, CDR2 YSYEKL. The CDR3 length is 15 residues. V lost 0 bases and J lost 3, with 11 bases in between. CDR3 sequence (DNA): TGCGCCAGCAGCCAAGAGGCCAAAAGTTACTATGGCTACACCTTC. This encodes CASSQEAKSYYGYTF.

The CDR3 bases are TGTGCCAGCAGCGTTTCCGGGACAGTTGGCTACACCTTC. This encodes CASSVSGTVGYTF. J is TRBJ1-2 and V is TRBV9, with 7 bases identical to TRBD1. Germline CDR1 reads SGDLS; CDR2 reads YYNGEE. Losses at the gene ends were 2 bases for V and 7 bases for J; bases not matched to a gene: 5. This CDR3 contains 13 residues.

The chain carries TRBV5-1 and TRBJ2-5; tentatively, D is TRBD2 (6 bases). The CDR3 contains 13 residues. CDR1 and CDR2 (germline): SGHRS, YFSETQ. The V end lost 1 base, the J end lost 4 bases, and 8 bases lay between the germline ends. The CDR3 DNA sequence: TGCGCCAGCAGCTTGAACGGGAGAGAGACCCAGTACTTC. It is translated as CASSLNGRETQYF.